Below, one TCR beta chain is given with its context. The data were taken from a study of blood T cell repertoires in COVID-19. Whole-study context: From the United States, Italy and Spain came samples of acute and convalescent COVID-19.

V was pared by 0 bases and J by 0 bases, with 12 bases between. This CDR3 has 17 amino acids. Germline values: CDR1 LNHDA, CDR2 SQIVND (reference sequence). In the source study's methods: Estimated nucleated cell counts came from reference gene primer amplification. Assay used: immunoSEQ multiplex PCR; TCRdb lists only in-frame clones, some missing. That table furnishes V, J and clone size, whereas the DNA furnished D and trimming. The sample contains 15,000 to 20,000 clones, around nine tenths of which appear only once. The receptor was derived from a man aged 60 to 69 with active COVID-19. The rearrangement joins TRBV19 to TRBJ1-5; possibly TRBD1 for D (5 bases). Sequencing was carried out using peripheral blood. CDR3 amino acids: CASSIDLRGGSNQPQHF. CDR3 sequence (DNA): TGTGCCAGTAGTATAGATCTTCGGGGGGGTAGCAATCAGCCCCAGCATTTT.